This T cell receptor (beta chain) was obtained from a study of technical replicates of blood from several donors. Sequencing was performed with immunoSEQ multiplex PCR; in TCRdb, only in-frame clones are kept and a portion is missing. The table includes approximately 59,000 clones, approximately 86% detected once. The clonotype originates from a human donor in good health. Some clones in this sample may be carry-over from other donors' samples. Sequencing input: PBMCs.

The CDR3 DNA sequence: TGTGCCAGCAGTCTCGGAGTAGCGGGACAGCAAGAGACCCAGTACTTC. Encoded protein: CASSLGVAGQQETQYF. The V gene is TRBV27, the J gene TRBJ2-5, with TRBD2 as a possible D gene (8 bases). Germline V gene sequence: CDR1 MNHEY, CDR2 SMNVEV (reference sequence). Between the trimmed V and J ends, which lost 5 bases and 2 bases, there was a span of 18 bases. The CDR3 length is 16 residues.